This T cell receptor (beta chain) appears in the sequencing data of a study of post-analysis software for immune sequencing data (dated by TCRdb to the mid-2010s). Regarding the study in general: Recorded disease courses included relapsing-remitting, secondary progressive and progressive-relapsing multiple sclerosis, with some patients lacking subtype annotation. The patient repertoires were set against roughly eleven previously published healthy control repertoires from donors whose ages ranged from about 6 to 25 years. A subset of samples was prepared in parallel using single-end sample barcoding, then pooled and co-amplified after Illumina adapter ligation. Results and caveats for the whole study, not just this receptor: Strong co-clustering of samples prepared in the same batch was shown by direct clustering with F measure, prompting a batch-effect correction. Significantly higher frequencies in patients than in controls were found for five or six TRBV segments, including TRBV5-6, TRBV5-1 and TRBV20-1. The multiple sclerosis patient group was slightly younger than the control group. Normalized Chao1 diversity was significantly lower in multiple sclerosis patients than controls, suggesting substantial peripheral T-cell clonal expansion.

This clonotype was seen more than once but under ten times. Its recognized antigen is unknown. A read error may produce the germline difference seen at one junction end. TCR beta repertoires were profiled from peripheral blood of over 10 young patients with multiple sclerosis to demonstrate the VDJtools post-analysis software. Multiple sclerosis patients were children and adolescents aged roughly 6 to 17 years. CDR1 and CDR2, per the germline V gene, are SGHRS and YFSETQ. The CDR3 sequence holds 13 residues, the cysteine and phenylalanine included. Only CDR3 DNA remains: 39 bases, in frame from the first base. To prepare the library, PCR was applied. These reads were obtained on an Illumina HiSeq 2500. Unique molecular identifiers were incorporated into TCR beta cDNA libraries to reduce PCR and sequencing biases. Every 1 to 10 million input T cells yielded some 500,000 cDNA molecules, meaning each molecule approximated one T cell. The patient libraries were prepared and sequenced using the same protocol as the earlier healthy control dataset. Within a given batch, samples were prepared together, multiplexed and sequenced on the same HiSeq lane. On the study's bioinformatics: MIGEC handled the raw barcoded reads, throwing out single-read molecular identifier groups before consensus assembly and CDR3 extraction. Clonotype tables were post-analysed with VDJtools, and diversity was normalized by down-sampling all datasets to the smallest sample size. Repertoire overlap clustering matched CDR3 amino acid but not nucleotide sequences to correct batch-related cross-sample contamination. TCRdb reanalyzed the raw reads on its own, using fastp at Q25 for trimming and MiXCR for clone calling, and kept in-frame beta chains. Identical CDR3 proteins give one entry, which carries the most common genes and DNA. These V and J calls originate from TCRdb's pipeline instead of the authors' own analysis. The sample contains 650,000 to 850,000 distinct CDR3 sequences, approximately 50% of them found a single time. 4% to 5.5% of the sample lies in the top ten.

The source is a girl between 10 and 17 years old with multiple sclerosis. Sequenced input: blood. The chain is encoded by TRBV5-1 joined to TRBJ2-3; TRBD2 agrees with 7 junctional bases. The CDR3 reads CASSRGGTDTQYF. The nucleotide sequence reads TGTGCCAGCAGCCGGGGGGGCACAGATACGCAGTATTTT.